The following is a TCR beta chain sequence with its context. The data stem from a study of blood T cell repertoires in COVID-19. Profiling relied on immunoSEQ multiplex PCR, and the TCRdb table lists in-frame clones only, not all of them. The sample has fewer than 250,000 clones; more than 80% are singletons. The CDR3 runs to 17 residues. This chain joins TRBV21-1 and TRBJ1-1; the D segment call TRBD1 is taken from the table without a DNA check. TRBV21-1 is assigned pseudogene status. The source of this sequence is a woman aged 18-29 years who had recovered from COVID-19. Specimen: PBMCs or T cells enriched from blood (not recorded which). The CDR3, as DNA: TGTGCCAGCAGCAAAGCCCCGGGACAGGGTCATCATGCTGAAGCTTTCTTT. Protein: CASSKAPGQGHHAEAFF.